This T cell receptor beta chain was identified during a study of blood T cell repertoires in COVID-19. Study-wide context: Acute and convalescent COVID-19 specimens originated in the United States, Italy and Spain.

In the authors' methods: The assay estimated nucleated cells by amplifying reference gene primers. Sequencing used immunoSEQ multiplex PCR; TCRdb keeps in-frame clones, though not all of them. D and trimming were read from the DNA, whereas the V and J calls and clone size are those reported in that table. The table records 96,000 or so clones, 80% to 90% of them present only once. Germline assignment: CDR1 SGHDT and CDR2 YYEEEE. V shed 4 bases, J shed 5 bases, and the junction held 4 bases outside the gene matches. The CDR3 consists of 14 residues. Worth noting for this clone: The sample holds other DNA sequences that translate to the same CDR3.

The TCR originated in a human donor with COVID-19, enrolled during active disease. The donor label of this sample is uncertain. This chain connects TRBV5-6 to TRBJ1-5, with 9 bases identical to TRBD1. The source material was peripheral blood. The CDR3 DNA sequence: TGTGCCAGCAGCCTGACAGGGGGATATCAGCCCCAGCATTTT. This gives the protein CASSLTGGYQPQHF.